This T cell receptor beta chain was identified during a study of cytomegalovirus exposure and HLA in healthy donors. Study-wide background: Some 87 million unique TCRs from HLA-typed donors were held in an early release of data.

The donors, nominally healthy at sampling, likely had unrecorded immune exposures. CDR1 and CDR2 (germline): MNHNY, SVGAGI (reference sequence). The CDR3 has 16 amino acids. V trimming: 7 bases; J trimming: 3 bases; junction bases outside the gene matches: 12. Primers included in the PCR were 60 Vbeta and 13 Jbeta primers. Clones were sequenced by immunoSEQ multiplex PCR, and TCRdb holds only the in-frame ones, with some missing. This table lists tens of thousands of clones. Material: PBMCs. The chain is built from TRBV6-6 and TRBJ2-3; 8 bases fit TRBD2. This receptor was identified in a middle-aged man in good health and CMV-seropositive. The chain's CDR3 is CASTSQGAGATDTQYF. The CDR3 DNA sequence: TGTGCCAGCACCTCTCAAGGAGCGGGAGCAACAGATACGCAGTATTTT.